The next 18 T cell receptor beta chains were all read from a single sample in a study of cytomegalovirus exposure and HLA in healthy donors. PCR was performed using 60 Vbeta and 13 Jbeta primers. Repertoires were generated with immunoSEQ multiplex PCR, while TCRdb's copy carries only in-frame clones and drops some. The sample records around 200,000 clones, around 81% being singletons. Sequencing was carried out using PBMCs. The receptor set was obtained from a woman aged 45-60 years in good health and CMV-seropositive.

The CDR3 loop is CASSLVPAGEQYF. The CDR3 nucleotides read TGTGCCAGCAGCTTAGTGCCAGCGGGCGAGCAGTACTTC. J is TRBJ2-7 and V is TRBV7-9, with D tentatively TRBD2 (6 bases). V was clipped by 1 base and J by 6 bases, with 10 bases between them. This CDR3 contains 13 residues. Germline V lookup: CDR1 SEHNR, CDR2 FQNEAQ (reference sequence).

The J gene is TRBJ2-2, the V gene TRBV28, with 8 bases lining up with TRBD2. This CDR3 spans 15 amino acids. CDR1 is MDHEN and CDR2 is SYDVKM in the germline V gene. Trimming removed 1 base from V and 5 bases from J; junction bases left unmatched: 3. The CDR3 is CASSLSGGGTGELFF. The CDR3 nucleotides read TGTGCCAGCAGTTTATCCGGGGGGGGAACCGGGGAGCTGTTTTTT.

J is TRBJ2-7 and V is TRBV5-1; D is uncertain. V was clipped by 0 bases and J by 6 bases, with 10 bases between them. The CDR3 runs to 13 residues. The V gene's germline CDR1 is SGHRS and CDR2 YFSETQ. The CDR3 region has the DNA TGCGCCAGCAGCTTGGCCGGCGGATCCGAGCAGTACTTC. Protein sequence: CASSLAGGSEQYF.

This clone was counted a few times. The V gene is TRBV19, the J gene TRBJ1-1; 8 bases align to TRBD1. The CDR3 is 16 residues long. Germline values: CDR1 LNHDA, CDR2 SQIVND (reference sequence). The ends lost 3 bases at V and 1 base at J; junction bases unmatched: 7. As DNA, the CDR3 is TGTGCCAGTAGTATTAGCGCCACAGGGGGGAACACTGAAGCTTTCTTT. Translating it yields CASSISATGGNTEAFF.

This chain connects TRBV7-8 to TRBJ1-5; tentative D call: TRBD1 (6 bases). The V and J ends lost 5 bases and 13 bases respectively, with 15 bases between them. This CDR3 has 12 residues. Looked up from germline, CDR1 is SGHVS and CDR2 is FQNEAQ. The CDR3 DNA reads TGTGCCAGCAGCCCCCAACCCGGGACACAGCATTTT. Translated: CASSPQPGTQHF.

This chain uses TRBV6-1 with TRBJ1-6, with TRBD1 identical over 9 bases. After removal of 2 bases from V and 9 bases from J, the junction contained 5 bases not matched to a gene. CDR1 is MNHNS and CDR2 is SASEGT in the germline V gene. This CDR3 comprises 15 residues. Here the CDR3 DNA reads TGTGCCAGCAGTGAATTTGTACAGGGGGCTTCACCCCTCCACTTT. It yields the protein CASSEFVQGASPLHF.

The chain recombines TRBV19 with TRBJ2-3; D is perhaps TRBD1 (5 bases). There are 15 residues in the CDR3. Germline CDR1 LNHDA, CDR2 SQIVND (reference sequence). Trimming removed 3 bases at V and 0 bases at J, with 10 bases between. The CDR3 nucleotides are TGTGCCAGTAGTATGGACACCACTAGCACAGATACGCAGTATTTT. Its translation: CASSMDTTSTDTQYF. The entire variable domain, with the rest obtained from reference TRBV19 and TRBJ2-3, is as follows: DGGITQSPKYLFRKEGQNVTLSCEQNLNHDAMYWYRQDPGQGLRLIYYSQIVNDFQKGDIAEGYSVSREKKESFPLTVTSAQKNPTAFYLCASSMDTTSTDTQYFGPGTRLTVL.

The chain links TRBV7-3 to TRBJ1-1; no firm D call. V shed 3 bases and J shed 1 base, with 6 bases lying between them. CDR1 is SGHTA and CDR2 is FQGTGA in the germline V gene. The CDR3 runs to 13 residues. The CDR3 coding sequence is TGTGCCAGCAGCTTTGCAGGGAACACTGAAGCTTTCTTT. Translating it yields CASSFAGNTEAFF. The full variable domain, rest sourced from reference TRBV7-3 and TRBJ1-1, is GAGVSQTPSNKVTEKGKYVELRCDPISGHTALYWYRQSLGQGPEFLIYFQGTGAADDSGLPNDRFFAVRPEGSVSTLKIQRTERGDSAVYLCASSFAGNTEAFFGQGTRLTVV.

The chain carries TRBV19 and TRBJ2-1, with D maybe TRBD1 (6 bases). The CDR3 is 12 amino acids. Per the germline V gene, CDR1 is LNHDA and CDR2 is SQIVND (reference sequence). With 7 bases removed from V and 6 bases from J, the gap between germline ends came to 10 bases. CDR3 DNA: TGTGCCAGTACTAACAGGGTCAATGAGCAGTTCTTC. It codes for CASTNRVNEQFF.

The DNA for the CDR3 is TGTGCCAGCAGCGTTACTAGCGGGGGCGGGGGAGATACGCAGTATTTT. The encoded protein is CASSVTSGGGGDTQYF. The rearrangement links TRBV9 to TRBJ2-3; 11 bases fit TRBD2. The CDR3 extends over 16 amino acids. V shed 2 bases and J 5 bases; nucleotides not matched to a gene: 7. Germline CDR1 is SGDLS and CDR2 is YYNGEE.

The rearrangement joins TRBV5-1 to TRBJ2-4; 9 bases are shared with TRBD1. The CDR3 runs 16 residues. The ends lost 4 bases at V and 2 bases at J; junction bases unmatched: 7. Germline values: CDR1 SGHRS, CDR2 YFSETQ. CDR3 nucleotide sequence: TGCGCCAGCAGCCCGGGACAGGGCGGAACCAAAAACATTCAGTACTTC. It encodes CASSPGQGGTKNIQYF.

The chain joins TRBV5-8 to TRBJ1-5; unclear D gene. The CDR3 is 19 residues long. Germline-derived CDR1 and CDR2 are SGHTS and YDEGEE. V dropped 0 bases and J dropped 0 bases, with 19 bases sitting between them. The DNA of the CDR3 is TGTGCCAGCAGCTTGGCGGCGGGGTTGCCGTTTGATAGCAATCAGCCCCAGCATTTT. Translation gives CASSLAAGLPFDSNQPQHF. Based on the CDR3 plus reference TRBV5-8 and TRBJ1-5, the full variable domain is EAGVTQSPTHLIKTRGQQATLRCSPISGHTSVYWYQQALGLGLQFLLWYDEGEERNRGNFPPRFSGRQFPNYSSELNVNALELEDSALYLCASSLAAGLPFDSNQPQHFGDGTRLSIL.

The chain couples TRBV2 to TRBJ1-2; possible D gene TRBD1, 6 bases. V was trimmed by 9 bases and J by 5 bases, leaving 13 bases between them. There are 12 residues in the CDR3. Germline V gene sequence: CDR1 SNHLY, CDR2 FYNNEI. CDR3 loop: CARTGPLYGYTF. DNA of the CDR3: TGTGCCAGAACAGGGCCCCTTTATGGCTACACCTTC.

The rearrangement joins TRBV2 to TRBJ2-1, with 8 bases fitting TRBD2. This CDR3 has 14 residues. Germline V CDR1 and CDR2: SNHLY, FYNNEI. After removal of 10 bases from V and 1 base from J, the junction contained 6 bases not matched to a gene. CDR3 nucleotide sequence: TGTGCCACCGGAGCGGGGGCGTCCTACAATGAGCAGTTCTTC. Residues: CATGAGASYNEQFF.

The V call is TRBV6-5, the J call TRBJ1-3, with D perhaps TRBD1 (5 bases). This CDR3 has 14 amino acids. The V end was cut by 6 bases, the J end by 2 bases, with 11 bases between. Germline V gives CDR1 MNHEY, CDR2 SVGAGI. The CDR3 DNA follows: TGTGCCAGCAGGGCGGGGGGTGCTGGAAACACCATATATTTT. This encodes CASRAGGAGNTIYF.

The V call is TRBV5-1, the J call TRBJ2-1; 7 nucleotides align to TRBD2. The V segment lost 2 bases and the J segment 9 bases; nucleotides outside the gene matches: 8. The CDR3 consists of 14 residues. Germline assignment: CDR1 SGHRS and CDR2 YFSETQ. The CDR3 loop reads CASSFGHGGGEQFF. The CDR3 nucleotides read TGCGCCAGCAGCTTTGGGCACGGCGGGGGTGAGCAGTTCTTC.

The chain combines TRBV7-7 with TRBJ2-1; D is possibly TRBD2 (6 bases). This CDR3 spans 14 amino acids. The germline V gene encodes CDR1 SSHAT and CDR2 FNYEAQ (reference sequence). Between the trimmed V and J ends, which lost 5 bases and 8 bases, there was a span of 16 bases. The CDR3 region is CASSPGLNRDEQFF. CDR3 coding DNA: TGTGCCAGCAGCCCCGGACTAAATCGGGATGAGCAGTTCTTC.

The table lists this clone with a few counts. The rearrangement links TRBV5-4 to TRBJ1-4; 9 positions agree with TRBD1. Unmatched junction bases numbered 10, after V lost 4 bases and J lost 0 bases. This CDR3 region has 18 residues. Germline lookup yields CDR1 SGHNT and CDR2 YYREEE (reference sequence). This chain's CDR3 is CASSPGQGSFATNEKLFF. In DNA, the CDR3 is TGTGCCAGCAGCCCTGGACAGGGGAGCTTTGCAACTAATGAAAAACTGTTTTTT.